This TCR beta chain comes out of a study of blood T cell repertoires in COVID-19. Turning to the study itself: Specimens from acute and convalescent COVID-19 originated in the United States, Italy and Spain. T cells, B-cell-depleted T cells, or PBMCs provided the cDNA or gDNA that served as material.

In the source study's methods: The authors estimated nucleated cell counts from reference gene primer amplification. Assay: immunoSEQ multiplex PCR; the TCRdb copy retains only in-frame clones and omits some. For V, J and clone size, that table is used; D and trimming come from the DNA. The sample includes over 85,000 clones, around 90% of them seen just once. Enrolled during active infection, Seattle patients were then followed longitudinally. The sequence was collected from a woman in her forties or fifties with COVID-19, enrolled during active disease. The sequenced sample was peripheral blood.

The CDR3 nucleotides read TGTGCCAGCAGCCGGACAGAGGGAAACACCATATATTTT. It translates to CASSRTEGNTIYF. V and J are TRBV12-3 or TRBV12-4 and TRBJ1-3; perhaps TRBD1 as D (6 bases). The CDR3 runs to 13 residues. V lost 6 bases and J lost 4, with 10 bases in between.